The present T cell receptor beta chain was sequenced within a study of blood T cell repertoires in COVID-19. The wider study: COVID-19 samples, acute and convalescent, were from the United States, Italy and Spain.

This clone has more than one count but fewer than ten. TCRdb keeps only in-frame clones here, not all; method: immunoSEQ multiplex PCR. Among some 250,000 clones listed, 81% were seen once. The CDR3 length is 14 residues. Looked up from germline, CDR1 is MGHDK and CDR2 is SYGVNS. V lost 4 bases and J 4 bases, leaving 11 bases between the germline ends. This receptor was taken from a woman aged 55-69 years with active or convalescent COVID-19. The chain carries TRBV25-1 and TRBJ1-5, with unresolved D. Sequenced: peripheral blood. The CDR3 sequence: CASSAWGENQPQHF. The CDR3 DNA reads TGTGCCAGCAGTGCCTGGGGAGAGAATCAGCCCCAGCATTTT.